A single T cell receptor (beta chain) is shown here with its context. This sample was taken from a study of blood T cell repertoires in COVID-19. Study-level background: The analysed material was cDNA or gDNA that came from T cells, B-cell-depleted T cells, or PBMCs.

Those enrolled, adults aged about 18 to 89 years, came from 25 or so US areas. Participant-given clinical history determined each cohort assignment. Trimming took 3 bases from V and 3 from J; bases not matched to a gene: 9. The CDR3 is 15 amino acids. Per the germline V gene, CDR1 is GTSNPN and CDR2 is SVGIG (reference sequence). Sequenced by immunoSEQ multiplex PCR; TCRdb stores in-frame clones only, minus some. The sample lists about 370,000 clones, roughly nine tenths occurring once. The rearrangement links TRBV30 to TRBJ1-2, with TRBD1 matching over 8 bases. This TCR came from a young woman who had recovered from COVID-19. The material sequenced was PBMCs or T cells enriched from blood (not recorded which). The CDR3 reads CAWRFVRTGHYGYTF. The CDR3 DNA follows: TGTGCCTGGAGGTTCGTCCGGACAGGGCACTATGGCTACACCTTC.